These T cell receptor beta chains were read from a single sample in a study of metastatic and nonmetastatic thyroid tumors. TCRdb redid the clone calls on the PCR reads using MiXCR. The table has roughly 30,000 clones, around a sixth seen once. Sequenced material: blood. These receptors all come from a female donor with papillary thyroid cancer or a benign thyroid nodule (not recorded which). Some clones in this sample may be carry-over from other donors' samples. Both conserved end residues are part of each CDR3. D genes are given only for firm matches. A row's size may be missing; if present it is once, few, many or a size class.

d_call: TRBD1; clone_size: NA; v_call: TRBV4-1; j_call: TRBJ1-1; cdr3_nt: TGCGCCAGCAGCCAAGATTTGCTACCGACAGGGGTTGATCACGAGGCTTTCTTT; cdr3_aa: CASSQDLLPTGVDHEAFF
d_call: NA; clone_size: NA; v_call: TRBV10-3; j_call: TRBJ2-7; cdr3_nt: TGTGCCATCAGTGGGATCGACAGGATTCAAACCTACGAGCAGTACTTC; cdr3_aa: CAISGIDRIQTYEQYF
d_call: NA; clone_size: few; v_call: TRBV6-2/TRBV6-3; j_call: TRBJ2-3; cdr3_nt: TGTGCCAGCAGTCCGACAGTGTGTGGGTCAGATACGCAGTATTTT; cdr3_aa: CASSPTVCGSDTQYF
d_call: TRBD2; clone_size: many; v_call: TRBV16; j_call: TRBJ2-3; cdr3_nt: TGTGCCAGCAGCCAATCCCTAGCGGGAGGAGATACGCAGTATTTT; cdr3_aa: CASSQSLAGGDTQYF
d_call: NA; clone_size: medium-sized; v_call: TRBV6-1; j_call: TRBJ1-2; cdr3_nt: TGTGCCAGCAGTAAGCAGGGATCGGGCTACACCTTC; cdr3_aa: CASSKQGSGYTF
d_call: TRBD2; clone_size: many; v_call: TRBV11-2; j_call: TRBJ2-1; cdr3_nt: TGTGCCAGCAGCTATCGAAGCGGGAGCTCCTACAATGAGCAGTTCTTC; cdr3_aa: CASSYRSGSSYNEQFF
d_call: NA; clone_size: many; v_call: TRBV6-1; j_call: TRBJ1-3; cdr3_nt: TGTGCCAGCGATTCGATCTCTGGAAACACCATATATTTT; cdr3_aa: CASDSISGNTIYF
d_call: TRBD1; clone_size: many; v_call: TRBV5-5; j_call: TRBJ1-3; cdr3_nt: TGTGCCAGCAGCTATCAGGGGGCTTCTGGAAACACCATATATTTT; cdr3_aa: CASSYQGASGNTIYF
d_call: NA; clone_size: many; v_call: TRBV14; j_call: TRBJ2-3; cdr3_nt: TGTGCCAGCAGCCATGATCCGCGAGATACGCAGTATTTT; cdr3_aa: CASSHDPRDTQYF
d_call: NA; clone_size: many; v_call: TRBV30; j_call: TRBJ1-1; cdr3_nt: TGTGCCTGGGATGCAGCAGCGAGCACTGAAGCTTTCTTT; cdr3_aa: CAWDAAASTEAFF
d_call: NA; clone_size: NA; v_call: TRBV4-1; j_call: TRBJ1-4; cdr3_nt: TGCGCCAGCAGCGCCAGTACCGGGACGGGCGAAAAACTGTTTTTT; cdr3_aa: CASSASTGTGEKLFF
d_call: TRBD2; clone_size: few; v_call: TRBV4-2; j_call: TRBJ2-3; cdr3_nt: TGTGCCAGCAGCCAAGAGTTAGCGGGCACGGGACGAGATACGCAGTATTTT; cdr3_aa: CASSQELAGTGRDTQYF
d_call: TRBD1; clone_size: NA; v_call: TRBV7-3; j_call: TRBJ1-1; cdr3_nt: TGTGCCAGCAGCGTTGACCCGGGACAGGCGCCTTTCTTT; cdr3_aa: CASSVDPGQAPFF
d_call: TRBD2; clone_size: many; v_call: TRBV6-4; j_call: TRBJ2-3; cdr3_nt: TGTGCCAGCAGTGACAGGCCTAGCGGAAACACAGATACGCAGTATTTT; cdr3_aa: CASSDRPSGNTDTQYF
d_call: NA; clone_size: few; v_call: TRBV10-3; j_call: TRBJ1-1; cdr3_nt: TGTGCCACCGGCACCGGAAGGGAGAACACTGAAGCTTTCTTT; cdr3_aa: CATGTGRENTEAFF
d_call: NA; clone_size: few; v_call: TRBV12-3/TRBV12-4; j_call: TRBJ1-1; cdr3_nt: TGTGCCAGCAGGACTGCGAACACTGAAGCTTTCTTT; cdr3_aa: CASRTANTEAFF
d_call: NA; clone_size: NA; v_call: TRBV5-1; j_call: TRBJ2-3; cdr3_nt: TGCTCCAACAGCTTGGGAGGTGACACAAGCACAGATACGCAGTATTTT; cdr3_aa: CSNSLGGDTSTDTQYF
d_call: NA; clone_size: NA; v_call: TRBV12-3/TRBV12-4; j_call: TRBJ1-1; cdr3_nt: TGTGCCAGCAGTCAGACAGTGAACACTGAAGCTTTCTTT; cdr3_aa: CASSQTVNTEAFF
d_call: NA; clone_size: many; v_call: TRBV6-5; j_call: TRBJ2-6; cdr3_nt: TGTGCCAGCAGTTACATTTCTGGGGCCAACGTCCTGACTTTC; cdr3_aa: CASSYISGANVLTF
d_call: NA; clone_size: many; v_call: TRBV6-5; j_call: TRBJ2-1; cdr3_nt: TGTGCCAGCAGTTACCCAGGGACCTCCAATGAGCAGTTCTTC; cdr3_aa: CASSYPGTSNEQFF
d_call: NA; clone_size: many; v_call: TRBV30; j_call: TRBJ2-1; cdr3_nt: TGTGCCTGTAATGTAGGGTCCTACAATGAGCAGTTCTTC; cdr3_aa: CACNVGSYNEQFF
d_call: NA; clone_size: many; v_call: TRBV28; j_call: TRBJ2-1; cdr3_nt: TGTGCCAGCAGTTTATGGGGGACTGGCAGTGACAATGAGCAGTTCTTC; cdr3_aa: CASSLWGTGSDNEQFF
d_call: NA; clone_size: few; v_call: TRBV28; j_call: TRBJ2-5; cdr3_nt: TGTGCCAGCAGTTTCGCCGGAGTGGTGGAGACCCATTACTTC; cdr3_aa: CASSFAGVVETHYF
d_call: NA; clone_size: NA; v_call: TRBV24-1; j_call: TRBJ2-1; cdr3_nt: TGTGCCACCAGTGACCCACGGTGGAATGACCAGTTCTTC; cdr3_aa: CATSDPRWNDQFF
d_call: NA; clone_size: few; v_call: TRBV7-6; j_call: TRBJ2-2; cdr3_nt: TGTGCCAGCAGCTTACTCGGGGAGCTGTTTTTT; cdr3_aa: CASSLLGELFF
d_call: TRBD2; clone_size: many; v_call: TRBV29-1; j_call: TRBJ2-3; cdr3_nt: TGCAGCGTTGAGGGCGGGAGGGCCGGGGCAGATACGCAGTATTTT; cdr3_aa: CSVEGGRAGADTQYF
d_call: NA; clone_size: many; v_call: TRBV7-2; j_call: TRBJ1-3; cdr3_nt: TGTGCCAGCAGCTCGCAGGGTCCTCACCACTCTGGAAACACCATATATTTT; cdr3_aa: CASSSQGPHHSGNTIYF
d_call: TRBD1; clone_size: many; v_call: TRBV12-3/TRBV12-4; j_call: TRBJ2-3; cdr3_nt: TGTGCCAGCAGTCGGGACAGGGTGTCAGATACGCAGTATTTT; cdr3_aa: CASSRDRVSDTQYF
d_call: NA; clone_size: NA; v_call: TRBV6-2/TRBV6-3; j_call: TRBJ1-2; cdr3_nt: TGTGCCAGCTCGGGGGCGGACTATGGCTACACCTTC; cdr3_aa: CASSGADYGYTF
d_call: NA; clone_size: many; v_call: TRBV14; j_call: TRBJ1-1; cdr3_nt: TGTGCCAGCAGCCCTAATATGAACACTGAAGCTTTCTTT; cdr3_aa: CASSPNMNTEAFF
d_call: TRBD1; clone_size: many; v_call: TRBV20-1; j_call: TRBJ1-1; cdr3_nt: TGCAGTGCTACGGGAACAGGGGGAATGGGGACTGAAGCTTTCTTT; cdr3_aa: CSATGTGGMGTEAFF
d_call: NA; clone_size: many; v_call: TRBV7-9; j_call: TRBJ2-7; cdr3_nt: TGTGCCAGCAGCTCAGCCGGGGTTTACGAGCAGTACTTC; cdr3_aa: CASSSAGVYEQYF
d_call: TRBD2; clone_size: many; v_call: TRBV5-1; j_call: TRBJ2-2; cdr3_nt: TGCGCCAGCAGCTTGGACGTGGGACTAGCTGCCGGGGAGCTGTTTTTT; cdr3_aa: CASSLDVGLAAGELFF
d_call: TRBD1; clone_size: NA; v_call: TRBV5-1; j_call: TRBJ2-7; cdr3_nt: TGCGCCAGCAGCCACCCTGCCGGGTGGACAGGGAGGAACGAGCAGTACTTC; cdr3_aa: CASSHPAGWTGRNEQYF
d_call: TRBD2; clone_size: NA; v_call: TRBV5-1; j_call: TRBJ2-7; cdr3_nt: TGCGCCAGCAGCCGCTGGGGACTAGAGGGAGCTGACGAGCAGTACTTC; cdr3_aa: CASSRWGLEGADEQYF
d_call: NA; clone_size: few; v_call: TRBV28; j_call: TRBJ1-2; cdr3_nt: TGTGCCAGCAGTCCAAATTTGTGGGGAACACAATTC; cdr3_aa: CASSPNLWGTQF
d_call: TRBD1; clone_size: many; v_call: TRBV4-1; j_call: TRBJ1-4; cdr3_nt: TGCGCCAGCAGCCAATCCGGGACAGGGAGTGAAAAACTGTTTTTT; cdr3_aa: CASSQSGTGSEKLFF
d_call: NA; clone_size: few; v_call: TRBV6-1; j_call: TRBJ2-7; cdr3_nt: TGTGCCAGCAGTTTAGACCCCGTCCGCTACGAGCAGTACTTC; cdr3_aa: CASSLDPVRYEQYF
d_call: NA; clone_size: many; v_call: TRBV11-3; j_call: TRBJ2-7; cdr3_nt: TGTGCCAGCAGCCGCGGCATAGCAGGCGAGCAGTACTTC; cdr3_aa: CASSRGIAGEQYF
d_call: TRBD2; clone_size: many; v_call: TRBV29-1; j_call: TRBJ2-5; cdr3_nt: TGCAGCGTTGTGCTAGCGGGACGGGGGGAGACCCAGTACTTC; cdr3_aa: CSVVLAGRGETQYF